The TCR beta chain under discussion was sequenced for a study of blood T cell repertoires in COVID-19. Study background: COVID-19 samples collected from the United States, Italy and Spain covered acute and convalescent phases.

Looked up from germline, CDR1 is SSHAT and CDR2 is FNYEAQ (reference sequence). CDR3 length equals 13 residues. As to this clone: Mismatch with germline at one junction end may stem from a read error.

As processed by the authors: Quantification of nucleated cells was approximated via reference gene primer amplification. Measured with immunoSEQ multiplex PCR; TCRdb has only the in-frame clones, and not every one. V and J calls and clone size are those listed in that table; D and trimming were worked out from the DNA. The sample lists about 60,000 clones, 75% to 80% occurring once. Source material: peripheral blood. The rearrangement links TRBV7-7 to TRBJ2-2; D unresolved. The receptor comes from a man aged 45-60 years with active or convalescent COVID-19. In DNA, the CDR3 is TGTGCTAGCAGCTCTAGGTCGACCGGGGAGCTGTTTTTT. Translated, it gives CASSSRSTGELFF.